Each of the 24 T cell receptor beta chains below was sequenced from the same sample in a study of identical twins. TCRdb used MiXCR to reprocess the 5' RACE reads, holding one entry per CDR3 protein. The profile shows around 470,000 distinct CDR3 sequences, 12% to 15% of them singletons. This same sample was also part of a study on yellow fever vaccine responses in identical twins.

Sequencing was performed on CD4+ T cells sorted from blood. These receptors were obtained from a woman between 18 and 29 years old in good health.

The chain recombines TRBV10-3 with TRBJ2-2; D not resolved. Germline V gene data show CDR1 as ENHRY and CDR2 as SYGVKD. Trimming removed 1 base from V and 2 bases from J, with 8 bases in between. This CDR3 is 15 amino acids long. CDR3 nucleotide sequence: TGTGCCATCAGTGAGTTCTCGGACAACACCGGGGAGCTGTTTTTT. Translation: CAISEFSDNTGELFF.

The chain recombines TRBV25-1 with TRBJ2-7, with 8 bases aligning to TRBD2. CDR1 is MGHDK, CDR2 SYGVNS, per germline. The CDR3 loop spans 13 amino acids. Losses at the gene ends were 5 bases for V and 5 bases for J; bases not matched to a gene: 5. The CDR3 nucleotides read TGTGCCAGCAGTCACCCGGGAGGGCACGAGCAGTACTTC. Its protein product is CASSHPGGHEQYF.

This clonotype was picked up a small number of times. The genes are TRBV20-1 and TRBJ2-1, with 7 bases aligning to TRBD2. Germline CDR1 is DFQATT and CDR2 is SNEGSKA (reference sequence). There are 17 residues in the CDR3. With 2 bases clipped from V and 7 bases from J, the junction kept 17 bases outside the gene matches. The CDR3 spells CSARTRHGTIPTNEQFF. For the CDR3, the DNA is TGCAGTGCTAGAACCAGACACGGGACTATTCCGACGAATGAGCAGTTCTTC.

Turning to this clonotype: Possible read error: a much larger clone is one base away. The rearrangement joins TRBV20-1 to TRBJ2-5; 12 bases fit TRBD2. J gave up 4 bases and V 5 bases, and 11 bases lay outside the gene matches. Germline V gene data show CDR1 as DFQATT and CDR2 as SNEGSKA (reference sequence). The CDR3 consists of 16 residues. The CDR3 sequence: CSAFRTSGKRGETQYF. For the CDR3, the DNA is TGCAGTGCTTTCCGGACTAGCGGGAAAAGGGGAGAGACCCAGTACTTC.

Concerning this clonotype: The junction differs from germline at one of its ends, possibly a read error. The rearrangement links TRBV10-3 to TRBJ2-7, with D hard to call. This CDR3 is built from 14 residues. Germline V gene sequence: CDR1 ENHRY, CDR2 SYGVKD. In DNA, the CDR3 is TGTGCCATCAGTGAGTCTGGCAGACCCTACGAGCTGTACTTC. Protein: CAISESGRPYELYF.

There are a few counts of this clonotype. CDR3 region: CASSAGTGVREQYF. For the CDR3, the DNA is TGTGCCAGCAGCGCCGGGACAGGGGTGAGGGAGCAGTACTTC. The V call is TRBV11-2, the J call TRBJ2-7; 10 nucleotides align to TRBD1. CDR1 is SGHAT, CDR2 FQNNGV, per germline. The CDR3 length is 14 residues. Germline trimming cut 5 bases from V and 7 bases from J; bases unmatched to any gene: 8. Based on the CDR3 plus reference TRBV11-2 and TRBJ2-7, the full variable domain is EAGVAQSPRYKIIEKRQSVAFWCNPISGHATLYWYQQILGQGPKLLIQFQNNGVVDDSQLPKDRFSAERLKGVDSTLKIQPAKLEDSAVYLCASSAGTGVREQYFGPGTRLTVT.

This clonotype was observed a handful of times. This chain joins TRBV6-1 and TRBJ2-5; D not certain. CDR1 and CDR2 from the germline V gene are MNHNS and SASEGT. V lost 7 bases to trimming and J lost 7 bases, with 16 bases between them. The CDR3 has 13 residues. The chain's CDR3 is CASTLGPERTQYF. In DNA form, the CDR3 reads TGTGCCAGCACTCTAGGACCCGAGAGGACCCAGTACTTC.

The chain is built from TRBV10-3 and TRBJ2-5, with D maybe TRBD1 (5 bases). Germline V gene sequence: CDR1 ENHRY, CDR2 SYGVKD. The CDR3 covers 14 residues. V lost 0 bases and J lost 2, with 7 bases in between. The DNA of the CDR3 is TGTGCCATCAGTGAGTCAGGGGCGCAAGAGACCCAGTACTTC. Encoded protein: CAISESGAQETQYF.

This clonotype came up a few times. The chain carries TRBV4-1 and TRBJ1-1, with a tentative D call TRBD1 (5 bases). V lost 0 bases and J lost 0, with 17 bases in between. The CDR3 loop spans 18 amino acids. Looked up from germline, CDR1 is MGHRA and CDR2 is YSYEKL. The CDR3 nucleotides are TGCGCCAGCAGCCAAGATAGGCCGGGACCGATCATGAACACTGAAGCTTTCTTT. It codes for CASSQDRPGPIMNTEAFF.

This chain connects TRBV11-2 to TRBJ2-7; D not certain. Trimming left V 2 bases short and J 4 bases short, with 6 bases between. CDR3 length: 12 residues. CDR1 and CDR2 (germline): SGHAT, FQNNGV. The CDR3: CASSLNQYEQYF. The CDR3 nucleotides are TGTGCCAGCAGCTTAAATCAGTACGAGCAGTACTTC.

This clonotype was detected a few times. The rearrangement uses TRBV5-1 and TRBJ2-1, with 12 bases fitting TRBD2. The length of the CDR3 is 16 residues. The V gene's germline CDR1 is SGHRS and CDR2 YFSETQ. V shed 0 bases and J 9 bases; nucleotides not matched to a gene: 7. The CDR3 reads CASSLETSGRGAEQFF. The DNA for the CDR3 is TGCGCCAGCAGCTTGGAGACTAGCGGGAGAGGGGCTGAGCAGTTCTTC.

This clonotype has a handful of counts. The chain links TRBV20-1 to TRBJ2-2, with 7 bases aligning to TRBD1. The CDR3 has 14 amino acids. Per the germline V gene, CDR1 is DFQATT and CDR2 is SNEGSKA (reference sequence). The junction had 5 bases not matched to a gene; V was cut back by 6 bases and J by 1 base. The chain's CDR3 is CSAGTAQNTGELFF. The CDR3 DNA follows: TGCAGTGCCGGGACAGCTCAGAACACCGGGGAGCTGTTTTTT.

V gene TRBV3-1 combines with J gene TRBJ2-1, with 7 positions matching TRBD1. The germline CDR1 and CDR2 sequences are LGHDT and YNNKEL (reference sequence). CDR3 size: 14 residues. J lost 4 bases, V lost 2 bases, and 2 bases had no gene match. The CDR3 reads CASSQRDRYNEQFF. The CDR3 bases are TGTGCCAGCAGCCAACGGGACAGATACAATGAGCAGTTCTTC.

This clonotype was seen only a few times. The CDR3 spells CASNPTGRLGNEQFF. The CDR3 region has the DNA TGTGCCAGCAATCCGACAGGGAGGTTAGGCAATGAGCAGTTCTTC. V usage is TRBV11-2 and J usage is TRBJ2-1; a possible D gene is TRBD1 (7 bases). Germline CDR1 SGHAT, CDR2 FQNNGV. The germline V and J ends were trimmed by 7 bases and 6 bases, with 19 bases remaining between them. The CDR3 has 15 residues.

This clonotype was counted ten times or more. The CDR3 region has the DNA TGTGCCAGCAGCTTAGGTGTAACGGGGGGACTCGGTGAGACCCAGTACTTC. It is translated as CASSLGVTGGLGETQYF. This chain uses TRBV7-2 with TRBJ2-5; TRBD2 agrees at 7 bases. CDR3 length: 17 residues. The junction had 13 bases not matched to a gene; V was cut back by 1 base and J by 5 bases. CDR1 SGHTA and CDR2 FQGNSA come from the germline V gene.

This chain links TRBV29-1 with TRBJ2-1, with D possibly matching TRBD2 (5 bases). Germline values: CDR1 SQVTM, CDR2 ANQGSEA. The CDR3 runs 12 residues. Trimming took off 2 bases at V and 10 bases at J, with 12 bases between the two ends. CDR3: CSVEKDGVEQFF. DNA of the CDR3: TGCAGCGTTGAAAAGGACGGGGTAGAGCAGTTCTTC.

The CDR3 bases are TGTGCCAGCAGCCCCAAACTTGCGGGTGGGCCCAAAAACATTCAGTACTTC. Protein sequence: CASSPKLAGGPKNIQYF. The rearrangement joins TRBV13 to TRBJ2-4; TRBD2 is a possible D gene (5 bases). With 5 bases removed from V and 2 bases from J, the gap between germline ends came to 19 bases. This CDR3 has 17 amino acids. Germline V gene sequence: CDR1 PRHDT, CDR2 FYEKMQ (reference sequence).

This clonotype was observed at least ten times. This chain joins TRBV25-1 and TRBJ2-4; D unclear. There are 15 residues in the CDR3. From germline, CDR1 is MGHDK and CDR2 SYGVNS. Trimming removed 2 bases at V and 0 bases at J, with 8 bases between. Here the CDR3 DNA reads TGTGCCAGCAGTGAAAACAAGCTAGCCAAAAACATTCAGTACTTC. As protein: CASSENKLAKNIQYF.

The V and J genes are TRBV7-9 and TRBJ2-5; 7 nucleotides agree with TRBD2. The V gene end was trimmed by 3 bases and the J gene end by 7 bases; junction bases not matched to a gene: 11. The CDR3 has 15 residues. Germline CDR1 and CDR2: SEHNR and FQNEAQ (reference sequence). CDR3 bases: TGTGCCAGCAGCTTTCTTCGGGGGAGGGCCGGGACCCAGTACTTC. Translated: CASSFLRGRAGTQYF.

This clonotype was detected only a few times. The chain joins TRBV5-6 to TRBJ2-1; possible D gene TRBD2, 6 bases. Germline V gene sequence: CDR1 SGHDT, CDR2 YYEEEE. The CDR3 loop spans 16 amino acids. V shed 1 base and J shed 3 bases, with 14 bases lying between them. The CDR3 protein is CASSLSGRTIYNEQFF. CDR3 bases: TGTGCCAGCAGCTTGAGCGGGCGGACCATCTACAATGAGCAGTTCTTC.

The chain carries TRBV6-6 and TRBJ1-1; D is uncertain. V was clipped by 3 bases and J by 8 bases, with 10 bases between them. The CDR3 consists of 12 residues. Germline V gene sequence: CDR1 MNHNY, CDR2 SVGAGI (reference sequence). The CDR3 sequence is CASSYQQLEAFF. The CDR3 nucleotides are TGTGCCAGCAGTTATCAACAGTTAGAAGCTTTCTTT.

A few counts support this clonotype. This chain joins TRBV18 and TRBJ2-5; D perhaps matches TRBD1 (6 bases). V was cut by 3 bases and J by 2 bases, with 10 bases left in between. The CDR3 is 14 residues long. The germline V gene encodes CDR1 KGHSH and CDR2 LQKENI. The CDR3 region is CASSPGQPQETQYF. Here the CDR3 DNA reads TGTGCCAGCTCACCCGGACAGCCGCAAGAGACCCAGTACTTC.

This rearrangement joins TRBV14 to TRBJ2-7; D call uncertain. Germline V lookup: CDR1 SGHDN, CDR2 FVKESK. V lost 4 bases, J lost 7 bases, and 14 bases lay in between. The CDR3 consists of 13 residues. CDR3 sequence: CASSPLLVEEQYF. The CDR3 nucleotides are TGTGCCAGCAGCCCCCTTCTCGTGGAAGAGCAGTACTTC.

This clonotype occurred a few times. The chain has TRBV5-1 and TRBJ2-3; TRBD1 aligns across 8 bases. V shed 4 bases, J shed 0 bases, and the junction held 10 bases outside the gene matches. This CDR3 has 17 residues. Germline V gene sequence: CDR1 SGHRS, CDR2 YFSETQ. The CDR3 reads CASSVRGQVLSTDTQYF. The CDR3 DNA follows: TGCGCCAGCAGCGTAAGGGGACAGGTCCTTAGCACAGATACGCAGTATTTT.